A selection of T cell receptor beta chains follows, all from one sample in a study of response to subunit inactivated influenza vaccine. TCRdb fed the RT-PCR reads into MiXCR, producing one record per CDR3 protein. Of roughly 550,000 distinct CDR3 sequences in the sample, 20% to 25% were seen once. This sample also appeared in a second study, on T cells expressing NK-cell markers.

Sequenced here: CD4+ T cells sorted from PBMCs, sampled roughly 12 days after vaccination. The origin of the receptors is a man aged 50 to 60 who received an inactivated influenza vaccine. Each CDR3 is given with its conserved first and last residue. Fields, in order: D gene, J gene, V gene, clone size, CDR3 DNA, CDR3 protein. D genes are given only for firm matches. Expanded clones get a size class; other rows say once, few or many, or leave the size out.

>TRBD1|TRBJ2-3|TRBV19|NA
TGTGCCAGTAGTACACGACAGGGTCTTTTCGATACGCAGTATTTT
CASSTRQGLFDTQYF
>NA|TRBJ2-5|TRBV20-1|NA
TGCAGTGCTCCCCCATGGGGACTCCAAGAGACCCAGTACTTC
CSAPPWGLQETQYF
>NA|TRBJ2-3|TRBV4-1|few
TGCGCCAGCAGCCAAGATCTTGTAGGGGTTTCGACAGATACGCAGTATTTT
CASSQDLVGVSTDTQYF
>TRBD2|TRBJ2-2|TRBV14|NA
TGTGCCAGCAGCCATCTTAGCGGGAGAGGCACCGGGGAGCTGTTTTTT
CASSHLSGRGTGELFF
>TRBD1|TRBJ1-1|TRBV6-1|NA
TGTGCCAGCACCCCGACAGGGGACACTGAAGCTTTCTTT
CASTPTGDTEAFF
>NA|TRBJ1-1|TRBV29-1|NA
TGCAGCGTAGGTTATTACACTGAAGCTTTCTTT
CSVGYYTEAFF
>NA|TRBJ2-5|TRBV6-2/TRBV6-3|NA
TGTGCCAGCAGTTACTCGAATAGAGGAAGAGAGACCCAGTACTTC
CASSYSNRGRETQYF
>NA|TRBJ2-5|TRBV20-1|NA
TGCAGTGTTATTAGGCAGTTAGAGACCCAGTACTTC
CSVIRQLETQYF
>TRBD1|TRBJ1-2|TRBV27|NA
TGTGCCAGCAGTCCCCAGGGGGGGAGGTATCTCGGCTATGGCTACACCTTC
CASSPQGGRYLGYGYTF
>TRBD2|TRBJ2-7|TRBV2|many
TGTGCCAGCAGACTAGCGAACTACGAGCAGTACTTC
CASRLANYEQYF
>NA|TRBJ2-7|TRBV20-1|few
TGCAGTGCTAGAGATCCCGCAGGGAGCTCCTACGAGCAGTACTTC
CSARDPAGSSYEQYF
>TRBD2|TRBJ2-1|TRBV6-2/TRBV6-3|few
TGTGCCAGCAGTGCTCGTAGCGGGGGGGCCAGCCCCTACAATGAGCAGTTCTTC
CASSARSGGASPYNEQFF
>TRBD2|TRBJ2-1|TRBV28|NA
TGTGCCAGCACAAATAGCGGGAGGGCCCGGGGAGAGCAGTTCTTC
CASTNSGRARGEQFF
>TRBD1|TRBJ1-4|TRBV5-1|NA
TGCGCCAGCAGCACGGGGACAGGGGGAAGTGAAAAACTGTTTTTT
CASSTGTGGSEKLFF
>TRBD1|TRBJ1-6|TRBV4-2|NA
TGTGCCAGCAGCTCAAGGGGGACAGGGACAACCGGGACTTCACCCCTCCACTTT
CASSSRGTGTTGTSPLHF
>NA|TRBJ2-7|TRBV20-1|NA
TGCAGTGCTAGAGCTCAAGACAGTCGGCGCGAGCAGTACTTC
CSARAQDSRREQYF
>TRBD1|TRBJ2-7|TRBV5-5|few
TGTGCCAGCAGCCTACAGACAGGGAACTACGAGCAGTACTTC
CASSLQTGNYEQYF
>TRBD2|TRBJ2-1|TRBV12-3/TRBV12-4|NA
TGTGCCAGCAGTTTGGAGCTTCTAGCGGGAGAATCGACACATGAGCAGTTCTTC
CASSLELLAGESTHEQFF
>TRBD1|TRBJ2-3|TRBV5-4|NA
TGTGCCAGCAGCCCACGGGAACGGACAGGGACAGATACGCAGTATTTT
CASSPRERTGTDTQYF
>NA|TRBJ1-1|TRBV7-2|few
TGTGCCAGCAGTCTGATGGCAGGCTTGAACACTGAAGCTTTCTTT
CASSLMAGLNTEAFF
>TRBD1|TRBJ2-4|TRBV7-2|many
TGTGCCAGCAGCCCACAGGGGGCCAAAAACATTCAGTACTTC
CASSPQGAKNIQYF
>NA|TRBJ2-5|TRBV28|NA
TGTGCCAGCAGGACGGAGGGATTCCAAGAGACCCAGTACTTC
CASRTEGFQETQYF
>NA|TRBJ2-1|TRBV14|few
TGTGCCAGCAGCCAGGGCAGCTCCTACAATGAGCAGTTCTTC
CASSQGSSYNEQFF
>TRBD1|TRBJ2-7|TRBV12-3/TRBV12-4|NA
TGTGCCAGCAGCCAACAGGGGATATTTTTCTACGAGCAGTACTTC
CASSQQGIFFYEQYF
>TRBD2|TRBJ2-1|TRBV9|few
TGTGCCAGCAGCCCCTGGGGCGGGAGCCACAATGAGCAGTTCTTC
CASSPWGGSHNEQFF
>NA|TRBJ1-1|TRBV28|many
TGTGCCAGCGGGGGGGGATCGATGAACACTGAAGCTTTCTTT
CASGGGSMNTEAFF
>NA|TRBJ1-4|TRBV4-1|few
TGCGCCAGTGGGAGGGAAGGCACTGAAAAACTGTTTTTT
CASGREGTEKLFF
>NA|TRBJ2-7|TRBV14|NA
TGTGCCAGCAGCCGTTCAACCCCATCCTACGAGCAGTACTTC
CASSRSTPSYEQYF
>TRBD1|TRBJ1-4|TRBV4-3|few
TGCGCCAGCAGCCGCGACCCGACAGGGGGAACTAATGAAAAACTGTTTTTT
CASSRDPTGGTNEKLFF
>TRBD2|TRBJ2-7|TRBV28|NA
TGTGCCAGCAGCCCACTACCGGGACTAGCGGGAGACGAGCAGTACTTC
CASSPLPGLAGDEQYF
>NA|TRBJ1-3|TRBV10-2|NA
TGCGCCAGCAGTGAGGACGGGGGATTGATAAGCTCTGGAAACACCATATATTTT
CASSEDGGLISSGNTIYF
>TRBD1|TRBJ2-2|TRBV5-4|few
TGTGCCAGCAGCCGGGACAGGTGGAACACCGGGGAGCTGTTTTTT
CASSRDRWNTGELFF
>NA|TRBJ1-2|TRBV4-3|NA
TGCGCCAGCAGCCAAGCATCCACCGGAGGGGACTATGGCTACACCTTC
CASSQASTGGDYGYTF
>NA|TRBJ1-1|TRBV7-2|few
TGTGCCAGCAGCTTAAATGTCCCCCAGATGGGCACTGAAGCTTTCTTT
CASSLNVPQMGTEAFF
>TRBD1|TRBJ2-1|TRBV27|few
TGTGCCAGCAGTTTTGGGACAGGGGAGAAGTTTAATGAGCAGTTCTTC
CASSFGTGEKFNEQFF
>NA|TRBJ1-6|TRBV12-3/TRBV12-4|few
TGTGCCAGCACTCTAGGGGGGGCTCGGATAAATTCACCCCTCCACTTT
CASTLGGARINSPLHF
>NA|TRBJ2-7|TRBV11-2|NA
TGTGCCACCCGACAGAGCCTGAGGGTCGAGCAGTACTTC
CATRQSLRVEQYF
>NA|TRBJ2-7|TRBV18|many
TGTGCCAGCTCGCCGGGGACGGTTGACTACGAGCAGTACTTC
CASSPGTVDYEQYF
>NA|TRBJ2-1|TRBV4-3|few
TGCGCCAGCAGCCAAGATCTTTACCGGAGCTCCTACAATGAGCAGTTCTTC
CASSQDLYRSSYNEQFF
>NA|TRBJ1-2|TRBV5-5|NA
TGTGCCAGCAGCTCCATGGAGTCGAGGGAATCGTACAGCTATGGCTACACCTTC
CASSSMESRESYSYGYTF
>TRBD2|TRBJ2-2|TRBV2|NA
TGTGCCAGCATACGGGAGGGAACGAACACCGGGGAGCTGTTTTTT
CASIREGTNTGELFF
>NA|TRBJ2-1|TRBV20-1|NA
TGCAGTGCTCCAGAAGCGGGTTACTACAATGAGCAGTTCTTC
CSAPEAGYYNEQFF
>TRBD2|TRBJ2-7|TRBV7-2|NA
TGTGCCAGCAGCAAGGTGGCTAGCGGGATCAACGAGCAGTACTTC
CASSKVASGINEQYF
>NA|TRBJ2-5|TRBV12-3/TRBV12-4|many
TGTGCCAGCAGTCCCGGGATCCAAGAGACCCAGTACTTC
CASSPGIQETQYF
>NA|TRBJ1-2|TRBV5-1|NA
TGCGCCAGCAGCTTGTCCAGGAACACTAACTATGGCTACACCTTC
CASSLSRNTNYGYTF
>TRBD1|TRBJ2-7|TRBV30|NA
TGTGCCTGGAGTCGACAGGGCCACGAGCAGTACTTC
CAWSRQGHEQYF
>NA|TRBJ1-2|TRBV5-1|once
TGCGCCAGCAGCTTGGTAGGCGACGCTAACTATGGCTACACCTTC
CASSLVGDANYGYTF
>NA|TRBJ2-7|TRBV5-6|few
TGTGCCAGCAGCTGGCGGAGACCCGGAGGCGAGCAGTACTTC
CASSWRRPGGEQYF
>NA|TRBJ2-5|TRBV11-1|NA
TGTGCCAGCAGCTTAGGATGGATGGAGCAAGAGACCCAGTACTTC
CASSLGWMEQETQYF
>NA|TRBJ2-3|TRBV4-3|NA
TGCGCCAGCAGCCTAGGCGGGGGCCGTTTAGATACGCAGTATTTT
CASSLGGGRLDTQYF
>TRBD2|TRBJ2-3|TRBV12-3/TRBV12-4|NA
TGTGCCAGCAGCCCCCAGGGCGGGGGGGGCACAGATACGCAGTATTTT
CASSPQGGGGTDTQYF
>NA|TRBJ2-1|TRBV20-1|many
TGCAGTGCTCATCCCCCCATTCAGCACAGCTCCTACAATGAGCAGTTCTTC
CSAHPPIQHSSYNEQFF
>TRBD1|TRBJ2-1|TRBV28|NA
TGTGCCAGCAGTTTGGGACAGCTTAATGAGCAGTTCTTC
CASSLGQLNEQFF
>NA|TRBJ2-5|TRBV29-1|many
TGCAGCGTTAACACAGGGCGACGAGACCAGTACTTC
CSVNTGRRDQYF